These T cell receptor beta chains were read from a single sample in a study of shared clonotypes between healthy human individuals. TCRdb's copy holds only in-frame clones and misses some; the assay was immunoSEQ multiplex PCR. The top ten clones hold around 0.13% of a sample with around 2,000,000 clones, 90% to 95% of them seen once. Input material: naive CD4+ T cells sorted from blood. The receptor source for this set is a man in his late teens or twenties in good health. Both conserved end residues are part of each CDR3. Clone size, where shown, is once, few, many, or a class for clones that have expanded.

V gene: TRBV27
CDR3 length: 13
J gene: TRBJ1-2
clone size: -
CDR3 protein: CASRPGQGNGYTF

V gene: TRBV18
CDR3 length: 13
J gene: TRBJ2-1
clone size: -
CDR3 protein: CASSPLGVAEQFF

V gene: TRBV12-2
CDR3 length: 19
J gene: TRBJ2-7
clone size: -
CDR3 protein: CASRLEPTATASSTYEQYF

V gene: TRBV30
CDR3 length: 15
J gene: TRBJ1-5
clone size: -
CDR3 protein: CAWSAGTGINQPQHF

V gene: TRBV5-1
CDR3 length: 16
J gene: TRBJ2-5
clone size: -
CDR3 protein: CASSSGLAGGQETQYF

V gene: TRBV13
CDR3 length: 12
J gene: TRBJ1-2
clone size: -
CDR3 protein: CASSLIAWDYTF

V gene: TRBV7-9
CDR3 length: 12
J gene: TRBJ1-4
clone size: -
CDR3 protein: CASSRIQEKLFF

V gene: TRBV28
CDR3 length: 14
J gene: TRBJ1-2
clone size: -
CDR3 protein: CASRDSRINYGYTF

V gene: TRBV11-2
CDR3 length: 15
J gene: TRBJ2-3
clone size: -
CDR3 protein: CASSAQGSGTDTQYF

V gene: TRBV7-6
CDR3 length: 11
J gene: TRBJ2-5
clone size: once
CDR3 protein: CASSLVGTQYF

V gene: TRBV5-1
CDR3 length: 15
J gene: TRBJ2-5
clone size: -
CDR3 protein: CASSLGSSGAETQYF

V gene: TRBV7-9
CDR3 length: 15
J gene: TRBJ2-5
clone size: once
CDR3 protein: CASSFGQGSGETQYF

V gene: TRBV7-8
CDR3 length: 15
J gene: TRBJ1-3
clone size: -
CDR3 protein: CASSFRDAAGNTIYF

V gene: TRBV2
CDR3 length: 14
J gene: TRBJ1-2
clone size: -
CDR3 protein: CASRSGGINYGYTF

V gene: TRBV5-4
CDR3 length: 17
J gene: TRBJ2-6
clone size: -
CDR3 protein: CASTKQGAIAGANVLTF

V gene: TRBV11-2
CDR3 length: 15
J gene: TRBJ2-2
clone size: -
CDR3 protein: CASSLRAPVTGELFF

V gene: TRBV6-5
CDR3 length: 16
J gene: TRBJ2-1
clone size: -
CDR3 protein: CASSYPGLGGYNEQFF

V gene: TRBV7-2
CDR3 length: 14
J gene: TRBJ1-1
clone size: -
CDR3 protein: CASSLGSGNTEAFF

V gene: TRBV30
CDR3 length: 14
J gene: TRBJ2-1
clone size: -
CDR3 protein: CAWKAPFSYNEQFF

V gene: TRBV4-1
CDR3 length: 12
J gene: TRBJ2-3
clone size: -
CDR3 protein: CASSHPTDTQYF

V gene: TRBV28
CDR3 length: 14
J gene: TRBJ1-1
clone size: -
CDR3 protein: CASVSGAGKTEAFF

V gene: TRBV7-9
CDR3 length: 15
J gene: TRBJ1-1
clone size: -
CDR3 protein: CASNPGLSTQTEAFF

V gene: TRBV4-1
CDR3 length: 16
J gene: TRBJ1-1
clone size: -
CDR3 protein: CASSQEWTPANTEAFF

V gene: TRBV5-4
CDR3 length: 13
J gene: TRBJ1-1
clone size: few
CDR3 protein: CASSLAGNTEAFF

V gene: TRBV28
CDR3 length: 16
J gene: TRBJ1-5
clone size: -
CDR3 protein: CASSGNRRNSNQPQHF

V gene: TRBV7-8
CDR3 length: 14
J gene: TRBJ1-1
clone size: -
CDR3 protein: CASSLEASGTEAFF

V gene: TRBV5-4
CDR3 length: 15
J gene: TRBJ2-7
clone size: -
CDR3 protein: CASSFGGGASYEQYF

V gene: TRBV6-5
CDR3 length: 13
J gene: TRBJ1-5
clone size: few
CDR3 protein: CASSRDRDQPQHF

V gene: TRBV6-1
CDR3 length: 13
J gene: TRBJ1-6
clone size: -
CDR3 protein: CASQGQGNSPLHF

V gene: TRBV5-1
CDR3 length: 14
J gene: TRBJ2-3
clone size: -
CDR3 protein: CASSFNLDTDTQYF

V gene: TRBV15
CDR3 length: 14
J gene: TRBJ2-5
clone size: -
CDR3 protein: CATSRSRAEETQYF

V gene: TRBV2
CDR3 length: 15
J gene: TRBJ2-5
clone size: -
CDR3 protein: CASSSRDFSGGTQYF

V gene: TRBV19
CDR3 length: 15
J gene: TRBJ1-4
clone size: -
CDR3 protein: CASRLQGATNEKLFF

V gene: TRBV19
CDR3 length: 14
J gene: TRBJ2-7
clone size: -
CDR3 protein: CASSTGTAAYEQYF

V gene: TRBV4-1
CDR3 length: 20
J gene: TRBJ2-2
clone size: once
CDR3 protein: CASSPGTSGRGLYNTGELFF

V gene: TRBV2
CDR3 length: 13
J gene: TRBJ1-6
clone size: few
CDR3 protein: CASGNAGDNPLHF

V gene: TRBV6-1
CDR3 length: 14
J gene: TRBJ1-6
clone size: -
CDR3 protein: CASSDLAGAGVLHF

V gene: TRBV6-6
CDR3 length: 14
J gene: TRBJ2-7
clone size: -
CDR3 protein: CASSYGDNYYEQYF

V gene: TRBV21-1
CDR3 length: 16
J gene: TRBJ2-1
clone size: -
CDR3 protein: CASSGRDRNTYNEQFF

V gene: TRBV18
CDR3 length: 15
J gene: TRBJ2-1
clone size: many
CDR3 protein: CASSQGLADYNEQFF

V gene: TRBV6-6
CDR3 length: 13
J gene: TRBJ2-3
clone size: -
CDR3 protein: CASRRGGTDTQYF

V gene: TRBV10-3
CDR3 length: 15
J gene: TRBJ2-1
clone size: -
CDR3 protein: CAIMASGGPYNEQFF

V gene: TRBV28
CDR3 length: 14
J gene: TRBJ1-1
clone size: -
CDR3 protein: CASSDQGMNTEAFF

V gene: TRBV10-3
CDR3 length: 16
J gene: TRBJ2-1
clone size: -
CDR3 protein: CAISESGLAGFNEQFF

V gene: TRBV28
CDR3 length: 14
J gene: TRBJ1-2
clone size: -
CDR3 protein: CATIPSYSNYGYTF

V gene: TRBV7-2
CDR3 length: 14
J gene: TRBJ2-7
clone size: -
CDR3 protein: CASSPRGFKGEQYF

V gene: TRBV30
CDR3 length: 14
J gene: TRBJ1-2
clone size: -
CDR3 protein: CAWSPTGGAYGYTF

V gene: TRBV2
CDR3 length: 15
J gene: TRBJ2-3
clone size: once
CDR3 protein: CASNLLATATDTQYF

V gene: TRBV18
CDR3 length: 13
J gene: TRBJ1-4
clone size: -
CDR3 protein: CASSPFERQSLFF

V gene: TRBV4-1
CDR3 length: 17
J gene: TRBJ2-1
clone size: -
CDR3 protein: CASSLDAGGSSYNEQFF

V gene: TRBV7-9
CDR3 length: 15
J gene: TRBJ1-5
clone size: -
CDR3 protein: CASSLGGANNQPQHF

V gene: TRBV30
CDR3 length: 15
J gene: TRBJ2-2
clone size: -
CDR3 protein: CAWNRDRGNTGELFF

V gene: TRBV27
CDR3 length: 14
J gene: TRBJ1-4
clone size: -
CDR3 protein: CASPNRGRDEKLFF

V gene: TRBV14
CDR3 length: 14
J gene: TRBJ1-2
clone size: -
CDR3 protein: CASSPTIWSFGYTF